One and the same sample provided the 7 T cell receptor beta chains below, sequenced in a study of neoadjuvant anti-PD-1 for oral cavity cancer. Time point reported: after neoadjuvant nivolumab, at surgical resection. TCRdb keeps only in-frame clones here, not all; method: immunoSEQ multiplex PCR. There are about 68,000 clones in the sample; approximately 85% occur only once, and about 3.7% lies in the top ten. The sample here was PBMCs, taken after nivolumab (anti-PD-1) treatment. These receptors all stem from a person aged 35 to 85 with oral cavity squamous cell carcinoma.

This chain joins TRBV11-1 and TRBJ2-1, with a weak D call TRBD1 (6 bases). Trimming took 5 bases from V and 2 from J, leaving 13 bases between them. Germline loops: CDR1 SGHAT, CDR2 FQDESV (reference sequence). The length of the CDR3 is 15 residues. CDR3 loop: CASSRHREPYNEQFF. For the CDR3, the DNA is TGTGCCAGCAGCAGGCACAGGGAACCCTACAATGAGCAGTTCTTC.

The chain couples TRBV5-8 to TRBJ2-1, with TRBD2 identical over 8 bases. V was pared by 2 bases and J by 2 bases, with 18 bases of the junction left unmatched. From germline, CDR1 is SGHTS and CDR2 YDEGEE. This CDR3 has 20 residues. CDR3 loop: CASSFGTGGAAYVPYNEQFF. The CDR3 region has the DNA TGTGCCAGCAGCTTTGGGACCGGGGGGGCGGCATACGTCCCCTACAATGAGCAGTTCTTC. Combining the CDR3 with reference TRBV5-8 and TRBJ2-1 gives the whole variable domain EAGVTQSPTHLIKTRGQQATLRCSPISGHTSVYWYQQALGLGLQFLLWYDEGEERNRGNFPPRFSGRQFPNYSSELNVNALELEDSALYLCASSFGTGGAAYVPYNEQFFGPGTRLTVL.

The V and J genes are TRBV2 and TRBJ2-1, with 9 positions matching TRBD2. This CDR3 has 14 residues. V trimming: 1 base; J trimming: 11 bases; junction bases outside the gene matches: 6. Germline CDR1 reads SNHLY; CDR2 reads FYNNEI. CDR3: CASSEEASGNQQFF. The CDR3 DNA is TGTGCCAGCAGTGAAGAAGCTAGCGGGAATCAGCAGTTCTTC.

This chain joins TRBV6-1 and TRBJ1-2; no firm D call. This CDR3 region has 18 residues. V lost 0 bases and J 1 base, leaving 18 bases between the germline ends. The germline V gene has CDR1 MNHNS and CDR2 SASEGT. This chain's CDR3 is CASSEAPFQRDLNYGYTF. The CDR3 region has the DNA TGTGCCAGCAGTGAAGCGCCGTTTCAAAGGGATCTTAACTATGGCTACACCTTC.

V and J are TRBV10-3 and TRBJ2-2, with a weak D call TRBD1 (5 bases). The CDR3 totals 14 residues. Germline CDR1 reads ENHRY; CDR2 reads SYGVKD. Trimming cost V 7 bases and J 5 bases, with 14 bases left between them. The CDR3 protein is CAITRQSSTGELFF. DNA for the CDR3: TGTGCCATCACTAGACAGTCGTCAACCGGGGAGCTGTTTTTT.

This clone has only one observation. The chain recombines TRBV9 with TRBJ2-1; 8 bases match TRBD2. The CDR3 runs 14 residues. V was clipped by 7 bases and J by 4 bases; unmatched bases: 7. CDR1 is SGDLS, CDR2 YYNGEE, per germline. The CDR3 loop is CASQRGSIYNEQFF. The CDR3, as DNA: TGTGCCAGCCAGCGGGGGAGTATTTACAATGAGCAGTTCTTC.

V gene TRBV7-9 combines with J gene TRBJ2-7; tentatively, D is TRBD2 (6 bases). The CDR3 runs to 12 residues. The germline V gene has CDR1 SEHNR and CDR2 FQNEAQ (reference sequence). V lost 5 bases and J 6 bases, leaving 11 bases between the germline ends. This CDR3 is CASSLTSSEQYF. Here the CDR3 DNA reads TGTGCCAGCAGCCTAACTAGCTCCGAGCAGTACTTC.